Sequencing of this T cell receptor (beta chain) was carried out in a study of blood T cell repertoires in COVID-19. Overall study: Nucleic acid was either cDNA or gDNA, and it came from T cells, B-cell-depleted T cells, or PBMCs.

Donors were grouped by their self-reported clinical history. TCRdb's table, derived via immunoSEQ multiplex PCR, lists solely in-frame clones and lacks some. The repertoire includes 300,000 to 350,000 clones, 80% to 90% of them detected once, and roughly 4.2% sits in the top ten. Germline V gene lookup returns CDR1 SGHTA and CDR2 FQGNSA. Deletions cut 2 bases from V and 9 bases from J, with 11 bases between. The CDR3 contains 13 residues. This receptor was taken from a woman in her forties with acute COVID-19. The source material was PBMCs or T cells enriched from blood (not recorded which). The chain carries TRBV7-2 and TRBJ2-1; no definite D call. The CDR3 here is CASSLRVTPEQFF. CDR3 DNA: TGTGCCAGCAGCTTAAGAGTAACCCCTGAGCAGTTCTTC. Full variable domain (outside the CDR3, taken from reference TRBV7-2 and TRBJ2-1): GAGVSQSPSNKVTEKGKDVELRCDPISGHTALYWYRQSLGQGLEFLIYFQGNSAPDKSGLPSDRFSAERTGGSVSTLTIQRTQQEDSAVYLCASSLRVTPEQFFGPGTRLTVL.